The clone carrying this T cell receptor beta chain was found a few times. Its antigen is not known. Overall study findings and caveats: Tumor-infiltrating Treg TCR alpha and beta sequences overlapped most with tumor naive CD4+ T cells, then blood naive.

Germline values: CDR1 LGHDT, CDR2 YNNKEL (reference sequence). Trimming pared 4 bases from V and 0 bases from J, leaving 10 bases between. CDR3 length equals 15 residues. One entry per CDR3 protein results from TCRdb running MiXCR on the 5' RACE reads. The sample has some 30,000 distinct CDR3 sequences, 20% to 30% seen once. This TCR derives from a female donor with breast cancer. V usage is TRBV3-1 and J usage is TRBJ1-5; D gene unclear. Sequences were obtained from naive CD4+ T cells sorted from a lymph node. As for subset: naive CD4+ T cells, CD4+CD45RA+CD25-. DNA of the CDR3: TGTGCCAGCAGCCCTGACTACCATAGCAATCAGCCCCAGCATTTT. Translating gives CASSPDYHSNQPQHF.